The clone carrying this T cell receptor (beta chain) was detected a few times. Its antigen is undetermined. This specimen belongs to a study of beta chain features in type 1 diabetes. Study results and caveats: Patients and controls would share equally any PCR tilt toward shorter templates. When Type 1 diabetes patients were examined, their TCRB CDR3s proved moderately but significantly shorter in all four CD4+ subsets. Insertions at VDJ junctions were less frequent in type 1 diabetes patients. These patients also deleted more nucleotides at the same junctions.

Germline values: CDR1 KGHSH, CDR2 LQKENI. The CDR3 has 14 residues. After removal of 6 bases from V and 6 bases from J, the junction contained 7 bases not matched to a gene. Expressed TCRB transcripts were sequenced because the isolated RNA had all been reverse transcribed beforehand. Using immunoSEQ multiplex PCR, the repertoire was profiled, and TCRdb retains in-frame clones only, with some absent. The sample lists roughly 340,000 clones, around an eighth occurring once. Specimen: naive CD4+ T cells from blood. The chain recombines TRBV18 with TRBJ1-5; 8 bases line up with TRBD1. This clonotype was obtained from a woman younger than 30 with type 1 diabetes. The CDR3 protein is CASSDRVVGQPQHF. DNA for the CDR3: TGTGCCAGCTCGGACAGGGTAGTGGGTCAGCCCCAGCATTTT.